The rows below give T cell receptor beta chains drawn from one sample of a study of healthy donors' naive CD4 and CD8 T cells. One entry per CDR3 protein, called by TCRdb with MiXCR from the reads. Altogether about 180,000 distinct CDR3 sequences are present, around three quarters being singletons, with the ten largest covering 2% to 2.5%. Sequenced sample: naive CD4+ and CD8+ T cells sorted from blood, pooled from several donors. The origin of the receptors is a pool of human donors in good health; the sample pools cells from several healthy donors. Each CDR3 is given with its conserved first and last residue. Each record gives: clone size, D gene, CDR3 length, V gene, J gene, CDR3 protein, CDR3 DNA. The D gene is left open where the match is weak. Where a row states a size, it is once, few, many or the class of an expanded clone; other rows omit it.

>NA|NA|14|TRBV29-1|TRBJ2-7
CSATGYGIPYEQYF
TGCAGCGCTACCGGGTACGGGATCCCCTACGAGCAGTACTTC
>NA|TRBD2|19|TRBV20-1|TRBJ2-3
CSARRTSGRDPASTDTQYF
TGCAGTGCTAGGAGGACTAGCGGGAGGGATCCCGCTAGCACAGATACGCAGTATTTT
>NA|NA|15|TRBV2|TRBJ2-1
CASSEMEDSYNEQFF
TGTGCCAGCAGTGAGATGGAGGACTCCTACAATGAGCAGTTCTTC
>NA|TRBD2|17|TRBV6-2/TRBV6-3|TRBJ2-5
CASSYLPEAGVEETQYF
TGTGCCAGCAGTTACTTGCCCGAAGCGGGAGTGGAAGAGACCCAGTACTTC
>NA|NA|13|TRBV19|TRBJ1-2
CASSPASGYGYTF
TGTGCCAGTAGTCCAGCATCTGGCTATGGCTACACCTTC
>NA|NA|13|TRBV10-2|TRBJ1-5
CASSEQGSQPQHF
TGCGCCAGCAGTGAGCAGGGAAGTCAGCCCCAGCATTTT
>NA|NA|17|TRBV5-5|TRBJ2-5
CASSPISWQGPQETQYF
TGTGCCAGCAGCCCCATTTCGTGGCAGGGCCCCCAAGAGACCCAGTACTTC
>NA|TRBD2|13|TRBV12-3/TRBV12-4|TRBJ2-7
CASRLAGLYEQYF
TGTGCCAGCAGACTAGCGGGACTCTACGAGCAGTACTTC
>NA|NA|14|TRBV7-2|TRBJ2-7
CASSREANLNEQYF
TGTGCCAGCAGCCGAGAAGCCAATCTCAACGAGCAGTACTTC
>NA|TRBD1|15|TRBV4-3|TRBJ1-6
CASSQEGQGRSPLHF
TGCGCCAGCAGCCAAGAAGGACAGGGGCGATCACCCCTCCACTTT
>NA|NA|14|TRBV11-2|TRBJ2-7
CASMDGSSSYEQYF
TGTGCCAGTATGGACGGGTCCTCCTCCTACGAGCAGTACTTC
>NA|TRBD1|13|TRBV29-1|TRBJ2-7
CSVILDRGREQYF
TGCAGCGTCATCCTCGACAGGGGGCGCGAGCAGTACTTC
>NA|NA|13|TRBV5-1|TRBJ2-5
CASRRSSQETQYF
TGCGCCAGCCGCAGAAGCAGTCAAGAGACCCAGTACTTC
>NA|NA|13|TRBV5-1|TRBJ2-5
CASSFGIVETQYF
TGCGCCAGCAGCTTCGGGATTGTGGAGACCCAGTACTTC
>NA|TRBD2|15|TRBV6-1|TRBJ2-1
CASSELAVSYNEQFF
TGTGCCAGCAGTGAACTAGCGGTCTCCTACAATGAGCAGTTCTTC
>few|NA|18|TRBV24-1|TRBJ2-1
CATSENVATIGRVDEQFF
TGTGCCACCAGTGAGAATGTAGCCACCATCGGCCGGGTGGATGAGCAGTTCTTC
>NA|NA|14|TRBV29-1|TRBJ1-1
CSVAPGTLNTEAFF
TGCAGCGTTGCCCCAGGGACACTTAACACTGAAGCTTTCTTT
>few|NA|15|TRBV4-2|TRBJ2-7
CASSQVTGHSYEQYF
TGTGCCAGCAGCCAAGTCACGGGACATTCCTACGAGCAGTACTTC
>NA|NA|14|TRBV5-6|TRBJ2-7
CASRPEAPPYEQYF
TGTGCCAGCAGACCAGAAGCCCCACCCTACGAGCAGTACTTC
>NA|NA|13|TRBV6-5|TRBJ2-7
CASRLVGSYEQYF
TGTGCCAGCAGGCTCGTCGGGTCCTACGAGCAGTACTTC
>NA|NA|13|TRBV6-5|TRBJ1-2
CASSPDSDYGYTF
TGTGCCAGCAGTCCCGACAGTGATTATGGCTACACCTTC
>NA|NA|19|TRBV5-6|TRBJ1-2
CASSSFYQGPPAMDHGYTF
TGTGCCAGCAGCTCGTTTTACCAGGGACCCCCCGCGATGGATCATGGCTACACCTTC
>NA|TRBD1|15|TRBV12-3/TRBV12-4|TRBJ2-7
CASSPPGQGLFEQYF
TGTGCCAGCAGTCCCCCGGGACAGGGGTTATTCGAGCAGTACTTC
>NA|TRBD2|16|TRBV29-1|TRBJ2-5
CSSRLAGEYFQETQYF
TGCAGCTCGCGACTAGCGGGGGAATATTTCCAAGAGACCCAGTACTTC
>NA|TRBD1|14|TRBV29-1|TRBJ2-1
CSGHRGSPYNEQFF
TGCAGCGGCCACAGGGGTTCGCCCTACAATGAGCAGTTCTTC